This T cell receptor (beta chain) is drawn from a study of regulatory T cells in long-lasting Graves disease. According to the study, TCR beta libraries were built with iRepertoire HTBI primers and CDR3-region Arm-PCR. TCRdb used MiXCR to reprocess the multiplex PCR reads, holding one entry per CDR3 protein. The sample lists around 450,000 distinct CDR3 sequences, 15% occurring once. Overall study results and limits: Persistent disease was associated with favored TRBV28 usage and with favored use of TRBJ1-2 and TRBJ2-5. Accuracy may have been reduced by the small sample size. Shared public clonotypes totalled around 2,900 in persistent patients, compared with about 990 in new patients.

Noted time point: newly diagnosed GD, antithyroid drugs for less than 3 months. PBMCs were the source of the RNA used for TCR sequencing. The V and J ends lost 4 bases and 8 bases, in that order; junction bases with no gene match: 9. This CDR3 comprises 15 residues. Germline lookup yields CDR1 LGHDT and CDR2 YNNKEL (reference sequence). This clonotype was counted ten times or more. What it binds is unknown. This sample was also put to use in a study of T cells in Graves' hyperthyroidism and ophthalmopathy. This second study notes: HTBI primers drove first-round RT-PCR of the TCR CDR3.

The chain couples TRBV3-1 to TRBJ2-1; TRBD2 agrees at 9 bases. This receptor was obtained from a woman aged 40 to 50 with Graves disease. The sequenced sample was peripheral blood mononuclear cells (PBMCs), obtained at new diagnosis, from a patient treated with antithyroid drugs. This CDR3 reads CASSRGLANPDEQFF. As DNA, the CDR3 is TGTGCCAGCAGCCGGGGACTAGCTAATCCGGATGAGCAGTTCTTC.